Sequencing of this T cell receptor beta chain was carried out in a study of neurological immune-mediated disorders. Study results and caveats: No expanded-clone CDR3 amino acid sequence recurred across subjects, suggesting private TCR-beta repertoires. When repertoires were grouped phylogenetically, those of 18 of 34 multiple sclerosis patients fell into one related-CDR3 cluster, a possible signature.

Time point meaning: longitudinal time-point 2. This clonotype has at least ten counts. Its target is unknown. The method for making cDNA was 5'RACE, and it used 10-nucleotide random UMIs. From the 5' RACE reads, TCRdb called clonotypes with MiXCR, one entry per CDR3 protein. Of some 80,000 distinct CDR3 sequences in the sample, approximately 6% were seen once. This CDR3 has 13 residues. With V trimmed by 4 bases and J by 7 bases, 9 bases remained unmatched. Germline CDR1 is SQVTM and CDR2 is ANQGSEA. This chain links TRBV29-1 with TRBJ2-7, with TRBD1 identical over 8 bases. This clonotype was sampled from a woman aged 60 to 75 with multiple sclerosis. The source material was PBMCs. CDR3 DNA: TGCAGCGTTGCTCCGGGACAGGCTATAGAGCAGTACTTC. Residues: CSVAPGQAIEQYF.